Reported below is one TCR beta chain. Its target is not known. This entry belongs to a study of T cell clonotyping in hematopoietic cell transplantation. Study-level points and caveats: Pathologically expanded recipient clonotypes increased progressively from day 30 to day 180 as diversity fell. Higher Inverse Simpson Index values in graft donor and pretransplant recipient predicted broader posttransplant TCR diversity.

Here immunoSEQ multiplex PCR was the method, and the copy in TCRdb shows in-frame clones only, minus some. There are 15,000 or so clones in the sample; about two thirds occur only once, and roughly a tenth lies in the top ten. This TCR came from a woman in her sixties or seventies in good health. Some clones in this sample may be carry-over from other donors' samples. The material sequenced was peripheral blood mononuclear cells.

The CDR3 bases are TGTGCCTGGAGTGTATTATGGGCAGGGCTAGGCACTGAAGCTTTCTTT. Residues: CAWSVLWAGLGTEAFF. The chain recombines TRBV30 with TRBJ1-1, with D perhaps matching TRBD1 (5 bases). V lost 0 bases and J lost 4, with 18 bases in between. Germline values: CDR1 GTSNPN, CDR2 SVGIG (reference sequence). CDR3 length: 16 amino acids.